Each of the 32 T cell receptor beta chains below was sequenced from the same sample in a study of blood T cells in healthy people across ages. A second about 6 to 12 cycle PCR used barcoded and J-beta primers. TCRdb recomputed calls from the 5' RACE reads with MiXCR, one row per CDR3 protein. The sample contains some 800,000 distinct CDR3 sequences, around 25% of which appear only once. This sample also belongs to another study, concerning T cells of mothers and their children.

Sequenced: blood. These receptors were obtained from a boy between 10 and 17 years old in good health.

The V gene is TRBV30, the J gene TRBJ2-4; D is uncertain. V lost 7 bases, J lost 0 bases, and 13 bases lay in between. Germline CDR1 reads GTSNPN; CDR2 reads SVGIG (reference sequence). This CDR3 contains 14 residues. The CDR3 reads CASSPFLAKNIQYF. CDR3 in DNA: TGTGCCTCGAGCCCCTTTCTAGCCAAAAACATTCAGTACTTC.

V gene TRBV4-1 combines with J gene TRBJ2-5; 7 nucleotides match TRBD1. The DNA end lines up better with TRBJ2-1; the J call may be wrong. The germline V gene has CDR1 MGHRA and CDR2 YSYEKL. This CDR3 comprises 14 residues. In nucleotides, the CDR3 is TGCGCCAGCAGCCGCCAAGGGACAGACAATGAGCAGTTCTTC. It yields the protein CASSRQGTDNEQFF.

This chain joins TRBV6-5 and TRBJ1-4; D may be TRBD1 (5 bases). CDR3 length: 14 amino acids. V was trimmed by 2 bases and J by 4 bases, leaving 8 bases between them. CDR1 MNHEY and CDR2 SVGAGI come from the germline V gene. The CDR3 loop is CASSYSDSNEKLFF. The CDR3 nucleotides read TGTGCCAGCAGTTACAGCGACAGTAATGAAAAACTGTTTTTT.

This clonotype was seen a handful of times. The chain is built from TRBV29-1 and TRBJ2-3, with a weak D call TRBD2 (5 bases). Trimming removed 7 bases at V and 4 bases at J, with 12 bases between. Germline-derived CDR1 and CDR2 are SQVTM and ANQGSEA. The CDR3 is 12 amino acids. CDR3 loop: CSDTWTADTQYF. CDR3 bases: TGCAGCGACACTTGGACTGCAGATACGCAGTATTTT.

The rearrangement uses TRBV12-3 or TRBV12-4 and TRBJ1-4, with 7 bases matching TRBD1. V dropped 4 bases and J dropped 5; count of bases not matched to a gene: 7. This CDR3 spans 15 amino acids. The CDR3 DNA follows: TGTGCCAGCAGTTCAAGGGACAGCCCCAATGAAAAACTGTTTTTT. This encodes CASSSRDSPNEKLFF.

The V and J genes are TRBV7-2 and TRBJ2-3; TRBD2 is a possible D gene (5 bases). V was pared by 5 bases and J by 0 bases, with 15 bases between. Per germline, CDR1 SGHTA and CDR2 FQGNSA. The CDR3 consists of 16 residues. The CDR3 region has the DNA TGTGCCAGCAGCGAAGGACTGTGGAGTAGCACAGATACGCAGTATTTT. Protein sequence: CASSEGLWSSTDTQYF.

The table lists this clonotype with a few counts. The chain links TRBV24-1 to TRBJ2-5; D not resolved. The last part of the DNA fits TRBJ2-1 better; the J call may be wrong. From germline, CDR1 is KGHDR and CDR2 SFDVKD. CDR3 length equals 12 residues. The CDR3 DNA reads TGTGCCACCAGTGATTTGGCCAATGAGCAGTTCTTC. It specifies CATSDLANEQFF.

This clonotype was picked up a small number of times. The chain links TRBV29-1 to TRBJ2-3; 7 bases match TRBD1. V shed 7 bases and J 6 bases; nucleotides not matched to a gene: 7. The CDR3 consists of 12 residues. Germline values: CDR1 SQVTM, CDR2 ANQGSEA. The DNA of the CDR3 is TGCAGCGGGGAGACAGGGACGGATACGCAGTATTTT. As protein: CSGETGTDTQYF.

This clonotype was observed a handful of times. V and J are TRBV19 and TRBJ2-5; the D gene is possibly TRBD1 (5 bases). The J call is doubtful: the DNA matches TRBJ2-1 better. The CDR3 spans 14 residues. Per germline, CDR1 LNHDA and CDR2 SQIVND (reference sequence). This chain's CDR3 is CASSIEGVVYEQFF. The CDR3 DNA reads as TGTGCCAGTAGTATAGAAGGGGTAGTATATGAGCAGTTCTTC.

In its sample, this clonotype was seen a few times. This sequence joins TRBV7-4 and TRBJ2-7, with D perhaps TRBD1 (5 bases). This CDR3 comprises 15 residues. With 4 bases removed from V and 5 bases from J, the gap between germline ends came to 18 bases. Germline V gene sequence: CDR1 SGHVT, CDR2 SQSDAQ. The DNA for the CDR3 is TGTGCCAGCAGCTACCCCTCCCCAGGGCTGGACGAGCAGTACTTC. Translation gives CASSYPSPGLDEQYF.

This clonotype appeared a few times. The V call is TRBV7-9, the J call TRBJ1-4; no clear D. The CDR3 has 16 amino acids. CDR1 and CDR2 from the germline V gene are SEHNR and FQNEAQ (reference sequence). Trimming took off 3 bases at V and 0 bases at J, with 11 bases between the two ends. CDR3 sequence: CASSFSLGATNEKLFF. Written as DNA, the CDR3 is TGTGCCAGCAGCTTTTCGTTGGGTGCAACTAATGAAAAACTGTTTTTT. Full variable domain (missing parts from reference TRBV7-9 and TRBJ1-4): DTGVSQNPRHKITKRGQNVTFRCDPISEHNRLYWYRQTLGQGPEFLTYFQNEAQLEKSRLLSDRFSAERPKGSFSTLEIQRTEQGDSAMYLCASSFSLGATNEKLFFGSGTQLSVL.

This chain links TRBV11-1 with TRBJ1-1; D possibly corresponds to TRBD1 (6 bases). Germline CDR1 is SGHAT and CDR2 is FQDESV (reference sequence). The CDR3 runs 16 residues. Trimming shortened V by 4 bases and J by 6 bases, and 21 bases separated the two germline ends. In DNA form, the CDR3 reads TGTGCCAGCAGCTCCGGGGACAACGGGGACATCCCTGAAGCTTTCTTT. This codes for CASSSGDNGDIPEAFF.

The V call is TRBV28, the J call TRBJ2-5; TRBD1 agrees at 9 bases. V shed 8 bases, J shed 2 bases, and the junction held 6 bases outside the gene matches. In germline, CDR1 is MDHEN, CDR2 SYDVKM. The CDR3 sequence is 14 residues long. CDR3 sequence (DNA): TGTGCCAGCGGCTCGGGACAGGGACAAGAGACCCAGTACTTC. Translating gives CASGSGQGQETQYF. Together with reference TRBV28 and TRBJ2-5, the CDR3 gives the full variable domain: DVKVTQSSRYLVKRTGEKVFLECVQDMDHENMFWYRQDPGLGLRLIYFSYDVKMKEKGDIPEGYSVSREKKERFSLILESASTNQTSMYLCASGSGQGQETQYFGPGTRLLVL.

This chain uses TRBV6-1 with TRBJ2-7, with 9 bases aligning to TRBD2. The DNA matches TRBJ2-1 better at its end, which makes the J call doubtful. The CDR3 covers 17 residues. Germline V CDR1 and CDR2: MNHNS, SASEGT. The CDR3 coding sequence is TGTGCCAGCAGTCGGAGGGCTAGCGGGGCCGCCTACAATGAGCAGTTCTTC. Protein: CASSRRASGAAYNEQFF.

The table lists this clonotype with a few counts. V usage is TRBV9 and J usage is TRBJ1-1, with D tentatively TRBD1 (6 bases). The CDR3 runs 15 residues. CDR1 is SGDLS and CDR2 is YYNGEE in the germline V gene. V lost 4 bases and J 1 base, leaving 14 bases between the germline ends. CDR3: CASSSLTGRNTEAFF. CDR3 bases: TGTGCCAGCAGCTCACTGACAGGCCGGAACACTGAAGCTTTCTTT.

The rearrangement uses TRBV12-3 or TRBV12-4 and TRBJ2-3, with D possibly TRBD1 on 5 matching bases. This CDR3 has 15 amino acids. The V gene lost 7 bases and the J gene lost 2 bases, with 16 bases spanning the gap. CDR3 region: CASTYVGPYTDTQYF. The CDR3 DNA sequence: TGTGCCAGCACCTATGTGGGGCCCTACACAGATACGCAGTATTTT.

The gene calls are TRBV7-2 and TRBJ2-3; D unclear. The CDR3 runs to 14 residues. V was trimmed by 6 bases and J by 3 bases, leaving 13 bases between them. The germline CDR1 and CDR2 sequences are SGHTA and FQGNSA. The CDR3 bases are TGTGCCAGCAGTACGTGGGGTGGGACAGATACGCAGTATTTT. The encoded protein is CASSTWGGTDTQYF.

The chain carries TRBV15 and TRBJ1-2; tentative D call: TRBD1 (5 bases). This CDR3 comprises 15 residues. CDR1 LNHNV and CDR2 YYDKDF come from the germline V gene (reference sequence). The ends were cut back, 0 bases at V and 6 bases at J, with 14 bases in the middle. CDR3 in amino acids: CATSRDGQGTNGYTF. CDR3 DNA sequence: TGTGCCACCAGCAGAGATGGTCAGGGTACGAATGGCTACACCTTC.

The chain combines TRBV2 with TRBJ2-5, with D possibly being TRBD2 (7 bases). Looked up from germline, CDR1 is SNHLY and CDR2 is FYNNEI. Between the trimmed V and J ends, which lost 4 bases and 1 base, there was a span of 13 bases. The CDR3 contains 15 residues. The CDR3 DNA follows: TGTGCCAGCAGTGCGGACGGGGGGCCCCAAGAGACCCAGTACTTC. Its protein product is CASSADGGPQETQYF.

The V and J genes are TRBV5-1 and TRBJ2-5; D is ambiguous. Germline V gene data show CDR1 as SGHRS and CDR2 as YFSETQ. Trimming cost V 1 base and J 1 base, with 11 bases left between them. The CDR3 is made up of 15 amino acids. The DNA of the CDR3 is TGCGCCAGCAGCTTGACGGTCGGAATCCAAGAGACCCAGTACTTC. The encoded protein is CASSLTVGIQETQYF.

The table lists this clonotype with a few counts. The chain employs TRBV7-9 and TRBJ2-2; TRBD1 matches at 7 bases. Per the germline V gene, CDR1 is SEHNR and CDR2 is FQNEAQ (reference sequence). Trimming removed 5 bases from V and 2 bases from J; junction bases left unmatched: 8. The CDR3 extends over 16 amino acids. Here the CDR3 DNA reads TGTGCCAGCAGCCTGCAAGGGACAGTTAACACCGGGGAGCTGTTTTTT. Amino acid sequence: CASSLQGTVNTGELFF.

This rearrangement joins TRBV11-2 to TRBJ2-5; D is possibly TRBD2 (5 bases). The DNA end is a closer match to TRBJ2-1, so the J assignment may be wrong. Germline CDR1 and CDR2: SGHAT and FQNNGV. This CDR3 is built from 17 residues. This CDR3 reads CASSLEGSLLENNEQFF. The CDR3 nucleotides read TGTGCCAGCAGCTTAGAAGGGAGTCTACTGGAGAACAATGAGCAGTTCTTC.

The genes are TRBV9 and TRBJ1-4; 10 bases are shared with TRBD1. V lost 3 bases to trimming and J lost 6 bases; unmatched junction nucleotides: 5. The germline V gene has CDR1 SGDLS and CDR2 YYNGEE. The CDR3 has 15 residues. CDR3 in amino acids: CASSGAGTGDEKLFF. DNA of the CDR3: TGTGCCAGCAGCGGAGCCGGGACAGGGGATGAAAAACTGTTTTTT.

This clonotype was detected a few times. The V and J genes are TRBV7-9 and TRBJ2-4, with 10 bases fitting TRBD2. Germline V gives CDR1 SEHNR, CDR2 FQNEAQ (reference sequence). The CDR3 is made up of 14 amino acids. Trimming removed 4 bases from V and 4 bases from J; junction bases left unmatched: 1. The CDR3: CASSSTSGKNIQYF. The CDR3 nucleotides are TGTGCCAGCAGCTCGACTAGCGGGAAAAACATTCAGTACTTC.

This clonotype was picked up a small number of times. V usage is TRBV5-5 and J usage is TRBJ2-7; 13 nucleotides match TRBD2. TRBJ2-1 explains the end of the DNA better; the J call may be wrong. The CDR3 contains 17 residues. Germline V gene lookup returns CDR1 SGHKS and CDR2 YYEKEE (reference sequence). CDR3 amino acids: CASSRGLAGETYNEQFF. CDR3 coding DNA: TGTGCCAGCAGCCGAGGACTAGCGGGGGAAACCTACAATGAGCAGTTCTTC.

This clonotype has a handful of counts. The genes are TRBV29-1 and TRBJ2-7, with D uncertain. CDR3 length: 13 amino acids. The germline V gene has CDR1 SQVTM and CDR2 ANQGSEA. With 5 bases removed from V and 0 bases from J, the gap between germline ends came to 11 bases. As DNA, the CDR3 is TGCAGCGTTACTACTCCAAGCTCCTACGAGCAGTACTTC. Its protein is CSVTTPSSYEQYF.

This clonotype was seen a few times. The V gene is TRBV6-5, the J gene TRBJ2-7; the D is unclear. Germline CDR1 and CDR2: MNHEY and SVGAGI. CDR3 size: 15 residues. With 4 bases removed from V and 3 bases from J, the gap between germline ends came to 16 bases. CDR3: CASSSRAERDYEQYF. CDR3 sequence (DNA): TGTGCCAGCAGTTCTCGGGCTGAAAGGGACTACGAGCAGTACTTC.

The chain is built from TRBV6-6 and TRBJ2-5; D remains ambiguous. Germline assignment: CDR1 MNHNY and CDR2 SVGAGI (reference sequence). Trimming cost V 0 bases and J 2 bases, with 10 bases left between them. The CDR3 contains 15 residues. The CDR3 bases are TGTGCCAGCAGTTACTCTACGCTACAGCAAGAGACCCAGTACTTC. Residues: CASSYSTLQQETQYF.

This clonotype was observed at least ten times. The V call is TRBV4-3, the J call TRBJ2-1, with a tentative D call TRBD1 (5 bases). There are 15 residues in the CDR3. Germline V lookup: CDR1 LGHNA, CDR2 YSLEER. V dropped 5 bases and J dropped 3 bases, with 14 bases sitting between them. The CDR3 here is CASSWTPRGYNEQFF. For the CDR3, the DNA is TGCGCCAGCAGCTGGACGCCAAGGGGCTACAATGAGCAGTTCTTC.

CDR3 amino acids: CASSLPGTGADTQYF. The DNA for the CDR3 is TGTGCCAGCAGCTTACCCGGGACAGGGGCAGATACGCAGTATTTT. V gene TRBV7-6 combines with J gene TRBJ2-3, with 10 bases lining up with TRBD1. Germline V lookup: CDR1 SGHVS, CDR2 FNYEAQ. The CDR3 has 15 residues. Losses at the gene ends were 2 bases for V and 4 bases for J; bases not matched to a gene: 3.

The rearrangement joins TRBV20-1 to TRBJ2-5; D unclear. The DNA end is a closer match to TRBJ2-1, so the J assignment may be wrong. The germline gives CDR1 DFQATT, CDR2 SNEGSKA (reference sequence). CDR3 size: 14 residues. The CDR3 DNA reads as TGCAGCACCCCGGGCGGTGCGACCTACAATGAGCAGTTCTTC. The encoded protein is CSTPGGATYNEQFF.

DNA of the CDR3: TGTGCCACCAGCAGAGATCCCCGAAATTCTGGGGCCAACGTCCTGACTTTC. Translating it yields CATSRDPRNSGANVLTF. This chain links TRBV15 with TRBJ2-6; D uncertain. The CDR3 consists of 17 residues. V was clipped by 0 bases and J by 1 base, with 10 bases between them. CDR1 is LNHNV and CDR2 is YYDKDF in the germline V gene (reference sequence).